The next 16 T cell receptor beta chains were all read from a single sample in a study of tissue T cells after allogeneic stem cell transplantation. Profiled with immunoSEQ multiplex PCR; TCRdb holds only in-frame clones, not every one. The repertoire holds 5,500 to 7,000 clones, with 45% to 55% as singletons. Time point reported: mouse harvest day 7 after allogeneic transplant. Mouse grafts combined 10^7 T-cell-depleted bone marrow cells with 10^6 splenic CD5+ T cells. The sample comprised gut tissue. These receptors came from a female BALB/c mouse given C57BL/6 T cells with graft-versus-host disease after an allogeneic hematopoietic cell transplant.

About this clone itself: Mouse gene names apply. The read finishes 1 residue shy of the CDR3 end, and the germline J gene is used to complete it. The same CDR3 arises from other DNA sequences in this sample as well. The chain employs TRBV26 and TRBJ2-2; D is uncertain. Trimming took 2 bases from V and 3 from J, leaving 4 bases between them. Germline V gene lookup returns CDR1 KGHPV and CDR2 FQNQEV (reference sequence). The CDR3 has 13 amino acids. The CDR3 bases that were read are TGTGCCAGCAGTCTGAGGGACACCGGGCAGCTCTAC. Protein product: CASSLRDTGQLY. The whole CDR3 region reads CASSLRDTGQLYF. Supplemented by reference TRBV26 and TRBJ2-2, the full variable domain reads NSKVIQTPRYLVKGQGQKAKMRCIPEKGHPVVFWYQQNKNNEFKFLINFQNQEVLQQIDMTEKRFSAECPSNSPCSLEIQSSEAGDSALYLCASSLRDTGQLYFGEGSKLTVL.

For this clone: Gene names follow the mouse nomenclature. The CDR3 is cut off 1 residue early in the read; its end comes from the germline J gene. The gene calls are TRBV23 and TRBJ1-1; TRBD1, the D gene given by the table, was not confirmed from the DNA. CDR1 KGHTA and CDR2 FQNQQP come from the germline V gene. CDR3 length: 14 residues. CDR3 DNA, as far as it was read: TGCTCCAGCAGTCAATCAAGACAGAACACAGAAGTCTTC. The encoded protein is CSSSQSRQNTEVF. The whole CDR3 protein reads CSSSQSRQNTEVFF. Together with reference TRBV23 and TRBJ1-1, the CDR3 gives the full variable domain: DAAVTQKPRYLIKMKGQEAEMKCIPEKGHTAVFWYQQKQSKELKFLIYFQNQQPLDQIDMVKERFSAVCPSSSLCSLGIRTCEAEDSALYLCSSSQSRQNTEVFFGKGTRLTVV.

The sample holds a few counts of this clone. These gene names are mouse names. Coverage ceases 1 residue before the CDR3 finishes, and the germline J gene fills in the end. The chain couples TRBV23 to TRBJ1-1; the table gives TRBD1 as D, unverified against the DNA. This CDR3 has 13 residues. Germline CDR1 KGHTA, CDR2 FQNQQP. The sequenced part of the CDR3 DNA is TGCTCCAGCAGTCAACAGGGAGACACAGAAGTCTTC. This codes for CSSSQQGDTEVF. The whole CDR3 protein reads CSSSQQGDTEVFF.

This clone was counted only a few times. Mouse germline and gene names are used. The CDR3 is cut off 1 residue early in the read; its end comes from the germline J gene. This chain links TRBV26 with TRBJ1-4, with 7 bases aligning to TRBD1. Per the germline V gene, CDR1 is KGHPV and CDR2 is FQNQEV (reference sequence). CDR3 length: 15 amino acids. V lost 5 bases, J lost 0 bases, and 3 bases stayed unmatched. The CDR3 region is CASSRQGFSNERLFF. CDR3 bases read: TGTGCCAGCAGTAGACAGGGATTTTCCAACGAAAGATTATTT.

This clone has a handful of counts. Gene names and germline match the mouse. The read ends 1 residue shy of where the CDR3 ends; the end is completed using the germline J gene. The chain uses TRBV23 and TRBJ2-7; the table's D call, TRBD1, has no DNA check behind it. The CDR3 has 13 residues. CDR1 KGHTA and CDR2 FQNQQP come from the germline V gene. The sequenced part of the CDR3 DNA is TGCTCCAGCAGCCAAACAGGGGCGAGGGAACAGTAC. Protein sequence: CSSSQTGAREQY. The CDR3 as a whole reads CSSSQTGAREQYF.

Worth noting for this clone: The germline and genes are mouse ones. With the read ending 1 residue before the CDR3 end, the germline J gene is used to fill in that end. The rearrangement uses TRBV16 and TRBJ2-4, with a tentative D call TRBD1 (6 bases). Per germline, CDR1 SGHSA and CDR2 FRNQAP. The CDR3 length is 11 residues. V lost 8 bases and J lost 7, with 10 bases in between. CDR3 bases read: TGTGCAAGCCGGGCAGGGGACACCTTGTAC. Translation: CASRAGDTLY. The full-length CDR3 reads as CASRAGDTLYF.

Comments on this clone: Mouse names are used for the genes. The read ends 1 residue before the CDR3 terminus; that terminus is restored from the germline J gene. The genes are TRBV16 and TRBJ2-7; D is tentatively TRBD1 or TRBD2 (8 bases each). V gave up 5 bases and J gave up 7 bases, with 15 bases separating them. CDR3 length equals 13 residues. CDR1 SGHSA and CDR2 FRNQAP come from the germline V gene. Here the CDR3 reads CASSTGGAGEQYF. The part of the CDR3 DNA that was read is TGTGCAAGCAGCACAGGGGGGGCGGGAGAACAGTAC.

Only a few counts were recorded for this clone. Genes and germline are mouse. Sequencing ends 1 residue short of the CDR3 end; the germline J gene provides the rest. The chain couples TRBV13-2 to TRBJ2-7, with 10 bases fitting TRBD1. The junction had 3 bases not matched to a gene; V was cut back by 5 bases and J by 7 bases. There are 12 residues in the CDR3. Germline CDR1 NNHNN, CDR2 SYGAGS (reference sequence). Incomplete CDR3 DNA: TGTGCCAGCGGGGACAGGGGGTGGGAACAGTAC. Translating gives CASGDRGWEQY. The complete CDR3 reads CASGDRGWEQYF.

About this clone: Mouse gene names and germline throughout. The CDR3 is cut off 1 residue early in the read; its end comes from the germline J gene. V is TRBV23 and J is TRBJ2-2; TRBD2 was called by the table and not checked on the DNA. This CDR3 comprises 16 residues. Germline V gives CDR1 KGHTA, CDR2 FQNQQP. The CDR3 here is CSSSLWGGANTGQLYF. The covered CDR3 bases are TGCTCCAGCAGTCTCTGGGGGGGCGCAAACACCGGGCAGCTCTAC. Full variable domain (remainder filled in from reference TRBV23 and TRBJ2-2): DAAVTQKPRYLIKMKGQEAEMKCIPEKGHTAVFWYQQKQSKELKFLIYFQNQQPLDQIDMVKERFSAVCPSSSLCSLGIRTCEAEDSALYLCSSSLWGGANTGQLYFGEGSKLTVL.

About this clone: Genes and germline are mouse. The CDR3 extends 1 residue past the end of the read, so its final part is completed from the germline J gene. V and J are TRBV3 and TRBJ1-4; 7 positions match TRBD1. J was trimmed by 5 bases and V by 5 bases; bases with no gene match: 2. The germline gives CDR1 SNHLY, CDR2 FYNGKV (reference sequence). The CDR3 extends over 13 amino acids. CDR3 loop: CASSPTGNERLFF. Incomplete CDR3 DNA: TGTGCCAGCAGCCCGACAGGGAACGAAAGATTATTT.

This clone has more than one count but fewer than ten. The gene names given are mouse names. The read ends 1 residue shy of where the CDR3 ends; the end is completed using the germline J gene. The chain carries TRBV3 and TRBJ2-7; D gene uncertain. CDR1 is SNHLY and CDR2 is FYNGKV in the germline V gene (reference sequence). This CDR3 has 14 residues. Between the trimmed V and J ends, which lost 1 base and 0 bases, there was a span of 7 bases. The CDR3 bases that were read are TGTGCCAGCAGCTTAGGGGGAGGCTCCTATGAACAGTAC. It encodes CASSLGGGSYEQY. The complete CDR3 protein is CASSLGGGSYEQYF. Full variable domain (outside the CDR3, taken from reference TRBV3 and TRBJ2-7): GPKVLQIPSHQIIDMGQMVTLNCDPVSNHLYFYWYKQILGQQMEFLVNFYNGKVMEKSKLFKDQFSVERPDGSYFTLKIQPTALEDSAVYFCASSLGGGSYEQYFGPGTRLTVL.

About this clone itself: The gene symbols are mouse symbols. The CDR3 end lies 1 residue beyond the end of the read and is filled in from the germline J gene. This chain uses TRBV26 with TRBJ1-6; 7 bases are shared with TRBD1. TRBJ1-6 is filed as an ORF, its function uncertain. Germline CDR1 and CDR2: KGHPV and FQNQEV (reference sequence). The CDR3 is 14 amino acids. V dropped 6 bases and J dropped 4; count of bases not matched to a gene: 3. The CDR3 is CASRPTGYNSPLYF. The CDR3 bases that were read are TGTGCCAGCAGACCGACAGGGTATAATTCGCCCCTCTAC.

Worth noting for this clone: Germline and genes here are mouse. Coverage ceases 1 residue before the CDR3 finishes, and the germline J gene fills in the end. The rearrangement joins TRBV3 to TRBJ1-1; 7 bases fit TRBD1. This CDR3 region has 14 residues. After removal of 4 bases from V and 0 bases from J, the junction contained 2 bases not matched to a gene. Germline V gene data show CDR1 as SNHLY and CDR2 as FYNGKV (reference sequence). The CDR3 loop reads CASSSGTANTEVFF. CDR3 DNA, as far as it was read: TGTGCCAGCAGCTCTGGGACAGCAAACACAGAAGTCTTC.

With regard to this clone: Gene names follow the mouse nomenclature. The missing CDR3 end, 1 residue past where the read stops, is filled in from the germline J gene. This sequence joins TRBV5 and TRBJ1-1; no definite D call. The CDR3 sequence is 14 residues long. Trimming took 4 bases from V and 0 from J, leaving 9 bases between them. CDR1 LGHNA and CDR2 YNLKQL come from the germline V gene (reference sequence). Incomplete CDR3 DNA: TGTGCCAGCAGCCCTGGGCATGCAAACACAGAAGTCTTC. This encodes CASSPGHANTEVF. The whole CDR3 sequence reads CASSPGHANTEVFF.

Concerning this clone: Mouse gene names apply. Read data end 1 residue before the CDR3 end; the end is taken from the germline J gene. The J gene is TRBJ1-1, the V gene TRBV3; possibly TRBD1 for D (5 bases). The V gene lost 0 bases and the J gene lost 4 bases, with 12 bases spanning the gap. The CDR3 loop spans 15 amino acids. Germline values: CDR1 SNHLY, CDR2 FYNGKV (reference sequence). CDR3 bases read: TGTGCCAGCAGCTTAGCGCCGCAGGGAACCACAGAAGTCTTC. Amino acid sequence: CASSLAPQGTTEVF. The entire CDR3 reads CASSLAPQGTTEVFF.

Details on this clone: Gene names and germline refer to mouse. The read gets to within 1 residue of the CDR3 end, and the germline J gene fills in the rest. J is TRBJ2-3 and V is TRBV19, with D maybe TRBD1 (5 bases). Germline lookup yields CDR1 FNHDT and CDR2 SITEND (reference sequence). V was trimmed by 6 bases and J by 0 bases, leaving 11 bases between them. There are 14 residues in the CDR3. CDR3 amino acids: CASTDRSSAETLYF. The CDR3 DNA, read in part, is TGTGCCAGCACCGACAGATCTAGTGCAGAAACGCTGTAT.